This TCR beta chain is from a study of HIV-infected patients and healthy controls. Overall study context: CD4 counts in 14 of 16 patients increased modestly yet significantly but stayed below normal.

Germline V gene lookup returns CDR1 SGHTA and CDR2 FQGNSA. Trimming pared 2 bases from V and 10 bases from J, leaving 6 bases between. The CDR3 spans 12 residues. No cell fractionation was done, so the repertoire covers all unsorted peripheral blood T cells. A roughly 2.5 ml peripheral blood sample was taken for RNA. Points from the study as a whole: HIV-associated CDR3 frequencies dropped significantly during therapy; CMV-associated ones, mostly rising, changed nonsignificantly.

Reverse transcription used roughly 480 ng RNA and constant-region primers for alpha and beta. Each of the alpha and beta chains got its own library through chain-specific third strand synthesis with indices. Each cDNA molecule was barcoded, and a single primer pair amplified each chain. MiXCR, applied by TCRdb to the 5' RACE reads, yields one record per CDR3 protein. The profile shows thousands of distinct CDR3 sequences, approximately 8.2% of them singletons. This clonotype came up many times. What it binds is not known. Sequencing used blood, obtained before antiretroviral therapy. The TCR originated in an adult with HIV infection. The chain recombines TRBV7-2 with TRBJ1-6; D gene ambiguous. CDR3 loop: CASSLLKSPLHF. CDR3 nucleotides: TGTGCCAGCAGCTTATTGAAGTCACCCCTCCACTTT.